This TCR beta chain was identified in a study of blood T cell repertoires in COVID-19. CDR1 is MNHEY, CDR2 SVGAGI, per germline. Losses at the gene ends were 6 bases for V and 7 bases for J; bases not matched to a gene: 9. The CDR3 runs to 14 residues. This clone occurred a few times. How the authors handled the data: Reference gene primer amplification gave nucleated cell count estimates. Measured with immunoSEQ multiplex PCR; TCRdb has only the in-frame clones, and not every one. The V and J calls and clone size are taken from that table; D and trimming were inferred from the DNA. The sample lists some 670,000 clones; about 87% were seen once.

The sequencing input was peripheral blood. The chain employs TRBV6-5 and TRBJ1-5; TRBD1 agrees at 7 bases. The clonotype was recovered from a woman between 18 and 30 years old with acute or convalescent COVID-19. The DNA of the CDR3 is TGTGCCAGCAGCAGTGACAGGGCGATGCAGCCCCAGCATTTT. Amino acids: CASSSDRAMQPQHF.